The clone carrying this TCR beta chain was recorded a few times. What it binds is unknown. Every diagnosis used clinical symptoms, serum thyroxine and TRAb, thyroid ultrasound and orbital computed tomography. From RNA transcripts, TCR beta CDR3 regions were amplified. An initial round of RT-PCR targeting the TCR CDR3 relied on the HTBI primer set. TCRdb re-analysed the multiplex PCR reads in MiXCR, keeping a single row per CDR3 protein. Of more than 500,000 distinct CDR3 sequences detected, about 16% appear once; the ten largest clones hold about 31%. This specimen comes from a study of T cells in Graves' hyperthyroidism and ophthalmopathy. Notes on the study in general: Most thyroid clonotypes expanded above 0.001 were also detected in blood. For ophthalmopathy, model prediction preceded onset by a median 6.5 months. Patients with ophthalmopathy were separated from those with stable hyperthyroidism by a 13 V-J model.

CDR1 is MNHNS and CDR2 is SASEGT in the germline V gene. V was shortened by 7 bases and J by 5 bases, with 15 bases between the two germline ends. This CDR3 spans 14 amino acids. The clonotype comes from a woman in her 30s with Graves' ophthalmopathy. This rearrangement joins TRBV6-1 to TRBJ2-1; no clear D gene. Sequences were obtained from blood. The CDR3 DNA is TGTGCCAGCATGGATCAGTGGACCAACAATGAGCAGTTCTTC. Translating gives CASMDQWTNNEQFF.